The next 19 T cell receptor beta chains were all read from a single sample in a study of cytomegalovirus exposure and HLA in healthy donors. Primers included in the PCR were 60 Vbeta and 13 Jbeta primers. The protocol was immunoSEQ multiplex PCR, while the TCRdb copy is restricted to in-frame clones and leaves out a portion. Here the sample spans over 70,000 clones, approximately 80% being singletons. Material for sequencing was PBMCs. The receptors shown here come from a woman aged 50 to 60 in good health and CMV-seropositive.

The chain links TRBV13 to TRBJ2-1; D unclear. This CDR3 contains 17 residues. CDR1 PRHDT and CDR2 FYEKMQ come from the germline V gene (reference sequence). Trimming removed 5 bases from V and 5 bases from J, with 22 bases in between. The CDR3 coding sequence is TGTGCCAGCAGCCTCCGATCGGGTGTTCGGGTTGACAATGAGCAGTTCTTC. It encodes CASSLRSGVRVDNEQFF.

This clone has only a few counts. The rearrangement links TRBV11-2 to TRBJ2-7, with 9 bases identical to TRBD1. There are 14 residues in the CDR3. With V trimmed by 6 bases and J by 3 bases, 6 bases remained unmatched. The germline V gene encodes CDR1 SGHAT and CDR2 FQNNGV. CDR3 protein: CASSSGTGFYEQYF. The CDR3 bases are TGTGCCAGCAGTTCCGGGACAGGGTTCTACGAGCAGTACTTC. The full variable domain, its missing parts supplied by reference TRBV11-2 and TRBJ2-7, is EAGVAQSPRYKIIEKRQSVAFWCNPISGHATLYWYQQILGQGPKLLIQFQNNGVVDDSQLPKDRFSAERLKGVDSTLKIQPAKLEDSAVYLCASSSGTGFYEQYFGPGTRLTVT.

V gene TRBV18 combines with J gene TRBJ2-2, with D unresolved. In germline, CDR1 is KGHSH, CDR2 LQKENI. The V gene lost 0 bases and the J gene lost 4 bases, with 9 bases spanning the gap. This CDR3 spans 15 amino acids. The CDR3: CASSPPGRSTGELFF. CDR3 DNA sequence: TGTGCCAGCTCACCACCTGGCAGGTCCACCGGGGAGCTGTTTTTT. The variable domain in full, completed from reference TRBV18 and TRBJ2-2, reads NAGVMQNPRHLVRRRGQEARLRCSPMKGHSHVYWYRQLPEEGLKFMVYLQKENIIDESGMPKERFSAEFPKEGPSILRIQQVVRGDSAAYFCASSPPGRSTGELFFGEGSRLTVL.

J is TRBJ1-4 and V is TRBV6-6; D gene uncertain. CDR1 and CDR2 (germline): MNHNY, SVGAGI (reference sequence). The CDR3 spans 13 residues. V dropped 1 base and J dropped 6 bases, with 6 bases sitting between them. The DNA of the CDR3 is TGTGCCAGCAGTTACTTAGAATATGAAAAACTGTTTTTT. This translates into CASSYLEYEKLFF.

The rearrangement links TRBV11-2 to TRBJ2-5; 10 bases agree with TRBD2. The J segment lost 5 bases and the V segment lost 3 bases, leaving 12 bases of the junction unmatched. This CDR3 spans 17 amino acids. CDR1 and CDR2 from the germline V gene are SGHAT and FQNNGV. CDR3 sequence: CASSFFPSGGLQETQYF. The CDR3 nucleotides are TGTGCCAGCAGCTTTTTCCCTAGCGGGGGTCTCCAGGAGACCCAGTACTTC.

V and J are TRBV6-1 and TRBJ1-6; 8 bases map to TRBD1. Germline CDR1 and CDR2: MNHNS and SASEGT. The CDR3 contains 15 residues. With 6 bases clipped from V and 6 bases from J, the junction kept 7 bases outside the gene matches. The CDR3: CASRSTGGINSPLHF. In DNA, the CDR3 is TGTGCCAGCAGGTCAACAGGGGGAATTAATTCACCCCTCCACTTT.

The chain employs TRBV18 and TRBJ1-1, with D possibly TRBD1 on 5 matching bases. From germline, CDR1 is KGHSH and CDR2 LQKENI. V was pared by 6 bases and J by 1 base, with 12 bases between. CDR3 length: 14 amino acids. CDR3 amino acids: CASSSQGGNTEAFF. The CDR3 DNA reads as TGTGCCAGCTCCTCTCAGGGAGGGAACACTGAAGCTTTCTTT.

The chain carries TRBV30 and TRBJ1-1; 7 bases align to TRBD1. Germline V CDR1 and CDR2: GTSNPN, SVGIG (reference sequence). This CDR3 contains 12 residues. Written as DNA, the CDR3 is TGTGCTTGGGACAGAGGGAACACTGAAGCTTTCTTT. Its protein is CAWDRGNTEAFF.

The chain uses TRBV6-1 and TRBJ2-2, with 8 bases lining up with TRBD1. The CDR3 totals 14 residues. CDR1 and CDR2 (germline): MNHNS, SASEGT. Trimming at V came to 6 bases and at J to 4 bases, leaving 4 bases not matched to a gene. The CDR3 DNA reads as TGTGCCAGCAGCCTTGGGACAGGCACCGGGGAGCTGTTTTTT. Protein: CASSLGTGTGELFF.

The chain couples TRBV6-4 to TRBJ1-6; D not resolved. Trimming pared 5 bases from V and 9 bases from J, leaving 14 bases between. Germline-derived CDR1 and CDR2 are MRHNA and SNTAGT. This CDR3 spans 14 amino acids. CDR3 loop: CASSPKWSSSPLHF. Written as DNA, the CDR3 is TGTGCCAGCAGTCCCAAGTGGAGCAGTTCACCCCTCCACTTT.

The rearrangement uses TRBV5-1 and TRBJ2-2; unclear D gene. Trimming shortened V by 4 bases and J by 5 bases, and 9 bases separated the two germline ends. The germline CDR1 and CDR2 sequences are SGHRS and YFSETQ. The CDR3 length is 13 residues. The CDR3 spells CASSRRATGELFF. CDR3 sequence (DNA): TGCGCCAGCAGCCGCAGAGCGACCGGGGAGCTGTTTTTT.

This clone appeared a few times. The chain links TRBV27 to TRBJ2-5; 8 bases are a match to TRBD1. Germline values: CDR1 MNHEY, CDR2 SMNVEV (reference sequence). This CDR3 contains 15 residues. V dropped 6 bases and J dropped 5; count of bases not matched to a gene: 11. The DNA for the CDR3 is TGTGCCAGCAGACCAGGGCAGGGGGCGGTGGAGACCCAGTACTTC. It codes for CASRPGQGAVETQYF.

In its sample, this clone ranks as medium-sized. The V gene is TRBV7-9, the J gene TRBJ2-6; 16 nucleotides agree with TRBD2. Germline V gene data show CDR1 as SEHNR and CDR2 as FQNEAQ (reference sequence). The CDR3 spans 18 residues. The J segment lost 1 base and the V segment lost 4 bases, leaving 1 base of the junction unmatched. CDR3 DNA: TGTGCCAGCAGCTCGGGACTAGCGGGGGGGTCTGGGGCCAACGTCCTGACTTTC. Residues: CASSSGLAGGSGANVLTF.

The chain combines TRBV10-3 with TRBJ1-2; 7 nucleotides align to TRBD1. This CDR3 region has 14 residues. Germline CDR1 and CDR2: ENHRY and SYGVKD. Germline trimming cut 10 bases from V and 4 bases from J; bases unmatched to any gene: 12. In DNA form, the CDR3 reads TGTGCCAACTCCGACAGGGCTTCTTTCTATGGCTACACCTTC. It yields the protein CANSDRASFYGYTF.

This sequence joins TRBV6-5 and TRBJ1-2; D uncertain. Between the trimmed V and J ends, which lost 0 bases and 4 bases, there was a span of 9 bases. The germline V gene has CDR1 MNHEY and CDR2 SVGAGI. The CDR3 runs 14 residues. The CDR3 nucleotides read TGTGCCAGCAGTTACTCGAACTCTGGCTATGGCTACACCTTC. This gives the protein CASSYSNSGYGYTF.

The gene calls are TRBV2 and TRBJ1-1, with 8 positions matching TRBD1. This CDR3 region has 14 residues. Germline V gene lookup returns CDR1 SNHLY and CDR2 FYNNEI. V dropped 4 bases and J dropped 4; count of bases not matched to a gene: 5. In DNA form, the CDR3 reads TGTGCCAGCAGTGTTAGGACAGGGAGCACTGAAGCTTTCTTT. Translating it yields CASSVRTGSTEAFF.

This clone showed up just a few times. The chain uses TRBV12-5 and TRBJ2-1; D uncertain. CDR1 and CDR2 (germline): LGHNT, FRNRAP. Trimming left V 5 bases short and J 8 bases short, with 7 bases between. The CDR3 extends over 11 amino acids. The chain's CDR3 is CASGPEDEQFF. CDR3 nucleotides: TGTGCTAGTGGTCCCGAGGATGAGCAGTTCTTC.

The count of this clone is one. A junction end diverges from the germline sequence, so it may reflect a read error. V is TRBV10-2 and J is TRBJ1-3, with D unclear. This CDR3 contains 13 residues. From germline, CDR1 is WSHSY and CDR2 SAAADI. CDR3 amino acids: CASSESTGNTIYF. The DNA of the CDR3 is TGCGCCAGCAGTGAGTCGACTGGGAACACCATATATTTT.

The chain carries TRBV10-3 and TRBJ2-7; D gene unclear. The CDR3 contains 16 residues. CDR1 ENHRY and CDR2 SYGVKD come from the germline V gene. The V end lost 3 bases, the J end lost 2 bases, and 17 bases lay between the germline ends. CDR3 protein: CAISEGAAPPPYEQYV. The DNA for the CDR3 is TGTGCCATCAGTGAAGGCGCAGCGCCTCCCCCCTACGAGCAGTACGTC.